This T cell receptor beta chain was identified during a study of T cells in Graves' hyperthyroidism and ophthalmopathy. Germline V gene data show CDR1 as SGHKS and CDR2 as YYEKEE (reference sequence). Trimming left V 5 bases short and J 2 bases short, with 13 bases between. This CDR3 spans 15 amino acids. General observations from the study: Onset of ophthalmopathy came a median roughly 6.5 months after the model predicted it.

Only a few counts were recorded for this clonotype. Its cognate antigen is unknown. Amplified regions were TCR beta CDR3 sequences from RNA transcripts. The TCR CDR3 was amplified in a first-round RT-PCR using the HTBI primer set. TCRdb re-analysed the multiplex PCR reads in MiXCR, keeping a single row per CDR3 protein. The data hold more than 300,000 distinct CDR3 sequences, with under 20% observed a single time. The rearrangement uses TRBV5-5 and TRBJ2-2, with a tentative D call TRBD2 (6 bases). This sequence was found in a man between 18 and 29 years old with Graves' ophthalmopathy. The source material was blood. The CDR3 is CASSRWGDNTGELFF. In DNA form, the CDR3 reads TGTGCCAGCAGTAGGTGGGGGGACAACACCGGGGAGCTGTTTTTT.